These T cell receptor beta chains were read from a single sample in a study of T cell responses to AZD1222 COVID-19 vaccine. Clones were sequenced by immunoSEQ multiplex PCR, and TCRdb holds only the in-frame ones, with some missing. The sample lists roughly 150,000 clones, 91% occurring once. This material consisted of peripheral blood, taken on day 0 of AZD1222 vaccination. The receptors shown here come from an adult in good health. Each CDR3 is given with its conserved first and last residue. The D gene is left open where the match is weak. Clone size is shown for a subset of rows, as once, few, many or a class of expanded clone.

d_gene: .
v_gene: TRBV10-3
len: 15
abundance: .
j_gene: TRBJ1-2
CDR3nt: TGTGCCATCAGCCCGGGGGGGCGTCGAAGCTATGGCTACACCTTC
CDR3aa: CAISPGGRRSYGYTF

d_gene: .
v_gene: TRBV24-1
len: 13
abundance: .
j_gene: TRBJ1-1
CDR3nt: TGTGCCACCAGTCCAGCGGGGGGAACTGAAGCTTTCTTT
CDR3aa: CATSPAGGTEAFF

d_gene: TRBD1
v_gene: TRBV7-8
len: 15
abundance: .
j_gene: TRBJ1-2
CDR3nt: TGTGCCAGCAGCTTAACCCGACAGGGGGCGCGTGGCTACACCTTC
CDR3aa: CASSLTRQGARGYTF

d_gene: .
v_gene: TRBV10-1
len: 13
abundance: .
j_gene: TRBJ1-2
CDR3nt: TGCGCCAGCAGTGCAGGCGACATGAGAGGCTACACCTTC
CDR3aa: CASSAGDMRGYTF

d_gene: TRBD2
v_gene: TRBV7-3
len: 16
abundance: .
j_gene: TRBJ2-1
CDR3nt: TGTGCCAGCAGCTTACCTGGGACTAGCGGGTCGAATGAGCAGTTCTTC
CDR3aa: CASSLPGTSGSNEQFF

d_gene: .
v_gene: TRBV25-1
len: 13
abundance: .
j_gene: TRBJ1-2
CDR3nt: TGTGCCAGCAGTGATAGTAGGAGAGGGACCTACACCTTC
CDR3aa: CASSDSRRGTYTF

d_gene: .
v_gene: TRBV7-9
len: 12
abundance: .
j_gene: TRBJ2-7
CDR3nt: TGTGCCAGCAGCTTACAAGGGTACGAGCAGTACTTC
CDR3aa: CASSLQGYEQYF

d_gene: TRBD1
v_gene: TRBV30
len: 15
abundance: .
j_gene: TRBJ1-2
CDR3nt: TGTGCCTGGAGTGTACCTACAGGGGGCGGCTATGGCTACACCTTC
CDR3aa: CAWSVPTGGGYGYTF

d_gene: .
v_gene: TRBV6-2/TRBV6-3
len: 15
abundance: .
j_gene: TRBJ2-3
CDR3nt: TGTGCCAGCAGCCGAGGACAGTCTAGCACAGATACGCAGTATTTT
CDR3aa: CASSRGQSSTDTQYF

d_gene: TRBD1
v_gene: TRBV30
len: 13
abundance: once
j_gene: TRBJ1-1
CDR3nt: TGTGCCTGGAGGACAGGGTCGAACACTGAAGCTTTCTTT
CDR3aa: CAWRTGSNTEAFF

d_gene: .
v_gene: TRBV6-2/TRBV6-3
len: 15
abundance: .
j_gene: TRBJ2-7
CDR3nt: TGTGCCAGCAGTTGGGGCCCGGGGATACACTACGAGCAGTACTTC
CDR3aa: CASSWGPGIHYEQYF

d_gene: .
v_gene: TRBV11-2
len: 16
abundance: .
j_gene: TRBJ1-4
CDR3nt: TGTGCCAGCAGCTTATTTCGGCCCGGGCCTAATGAAAAACTGTTTTTT
CDR3aa: CASSLFRPGPNEKLFF

d_gene: TRBD1
v_gene: TRBV18
len: 20
abundance: .
j_gene: TRBJ1-5
CDR3nt: TGTGCCAGCTCACCGTCCTCAAATCTCGGACAGGGCCAAGGCAATCAGCCCCAGCATTTT
CDR3aa: CASSPSSNLGQGQGNQPQHF

d_gene: .
v_gene: TRBV19
len: 15
abundance: .
j_gene: TRBJ2-7
CDR3nt: TGTGCCAGTAGTACAGGGGCTGGCACAGCCTACGAGCAGTACTTC
CDR3aa: CASSTGAGTAYEQYF

d_gene: .
v_gene: TRBV5-6
len: 12
abundance: .
j_gene: TRBJ2-5
CDR3nt: TGTGCCAGCAGCGCCACAAGGGAGACCCAGTACTTC
CDR3aa: CASSATRETQYF

d_gene: TRBD1
v_gene: TRBV27
len: 14
abundance: .
j_gene: TRBJ1-1
CDR3nt: TGTGCCAGCAGGTCCCAGGGGGCAGGGACTGAAGCTTTCTTT
CDR3aa: CASRSQGAGTEAFF

d_gene: .
v_gene: TRBV10-3
len: 15
abundance: .
j_gene: TRBJ2-3
CDR3nt: TGTGCCATCAGTAGGTTACAGGAGGCGGGAGATACGCAGTATTTT
CDR3aa: CAISRLQEAGDTQYF

d_gene: TRBD2
v_gene: TRBV19
len: 15
abundance: .
j_gene: TRBJ2-5
CDR3nt: TGTGCCAGTAGTCCCGGGACTAGCGGGAGAGAGACCCAGTACTTC
CDR3aa: CASSPGTSGRETQYF

d_gene: TRBD1
v_gene: TRBV28
len: 15
abundance: .
j_gene: TRBJ1-5
CDR3nt: TGTGCCAGCAGTAGTACGGGACAGGGGAATCAGCCCCAGCATTTT
CDR3aa: CASSSTGQGNQPQHF

d_gene: .
v_gene: TRBV6-5
len: 13
abundance: .
j_gene: TRBJ1-5
CDR3nt: TGTGCCAGCATTACATACCCCGGGCAGCCCCAGCATTTT
CDR3aa: CASITYPGQPQHF

d_gene: .
v_gene: TRBV30
len: 14
abundance: .
j_gene: TRBJ2-7
CDR3nt: TGTGCCTGGAGCAGCGGTCTTAGCTCCTACGAGCAGTACTTC
CDR3aa: CAWSSGLSSYEQYF

d_gene: .
v_gene: TRBV6-5
len: 13
abundance: .
j_gene: TRBJ1-5
CDR3nt: TGTGCCAGCAGTGACTCGAGGGTTCAGCCCCAGCATTTT
CDR3aa: CASSDSRVQPQHF

d_gene: .
v_gene: TRBV4-3
len: 15
abundance: .
j_gene: TRBJ1-2
CDR3nt: TGCGCCAGCAGCCAAGATCGGGCGTTGGGGCATGGCTACACCTTC
CDR3aa: CASSQDRALGHGYTF

d_gene: .
v_gene: TRBV5-1
len: 15
abundance: once
j_gene: TRBJ1-4
CDR3nt: TGCGCCAGCAGCATCTCGCTTACAACTAATGAAAAACTGTTTTTT
CDR3aa: CASSISLTTNEKLFF

d_gene: .
v_gene: TRBV24-1
len: 14
abundance: .
j_gene: TRBJ1-6
CDR3nt: TGTGCCACCAGTGATGGGACCGCTTTCTCACCCCTCCACTTT
CDR3aa: CATSDGTAFSPLHF

d_gene: .
v_gene: TRBV4-1
len: 16
abundance: .
j_gene: TRBJ2-2
CDR3nt: TGCGCCAGCAGCCTAGAAACACAGGTGAACACCGGGGAGCTGTTTTTT
CDR3aa: CASSLETQVNTGELFF

d_gene: TRBD1
v_gene: TRBV28
len: 16
abundance: .
j_gene: TRBJ1-5
CDR3nt: TGTGCCAGCACTCTGAGGGGACAGGGGTTCGCCCAGCCCCAGCATTTT
CDR3aa: CASTLRGQGFAQPQHF

d_gene: .
v_gene: TRBV28
len: 12
abundance: .
j_gene: TRBJ1-2
CDR3nt: TGTGCCAGCAGTTTGAGGGTTCCCGGCTACACCTTC
CDR3aa: CASSLRVPGYTF

d_gene: .
v_gene: TRBV6-2/TRBV6-3
len: 15
abundance: .
j_gene: TRBJ2-7
CDR3nt: TGTGCCAGCAGTCAGCACAGGGCCGTCGGCGACGAGCAGTACTTC
CDR3aa: CASSQHRAVGDEQYF

d_gene: .
v_gene: TRBV2
len: 12
abundance: .
j_gene: TRBJ2-7
CDR3nt: TGTGCCAGCGGGGCAGAATCCTACGAGCAGTACTTC
CDR3aa: CASGAESYEQYF

d_gene: .
v_gene: TRBV5-6
len: 15
abundance: .
j_gene: TRBJ2-5
CDR3nt: TGTGCCAGCAGCTTGGTGGGCAGGGGGGGAGAGACCCAGTACTTC
CDR3aa: CASSLVGRGGETQYF

d_gene: .
v_gene: TRBV10-3
len: 13
abundance: .
j_gene: TRBJ2-1
CDR3nt: TGTGCCATCAGTGAGTCGGCATACAATGAGCAGTTCTTC
CDR3aa: CAISESAYNEQFF

d_gene: TRBD1
v_gene: TRBV9
len: 16
abundance: few
j_gene: TRBJ1-6
CDR3nt: TGTGCCAGCAGCGTAGAAGGGACAGGCGGGAATTCACCCCTCCACTTT
CDR3aa: CASSVEGTGGNSPLHF

d_gene: .
v_gene: TRBV27
len: 15
abundance: .
j_gene: TRBJ2-7
CDR3nt: TGTGCCAGCAGTTTCGCAGGGTTCGGGTCCTACGAGCAGTACTTC
CDR3aa: CASSFAGFGSYEQYF

d_gene: .
v_gene: TRBV5-4
len: 12
abundance: once
j_gene: TRBJ2-7
CDR3nt: TGTGCCAGCCACTCCCAGGGGTACGAGCAGTACTTC
CDR3aa: CASHSQGYEQYF

d_gene: TRBD1
v_gene: TRBV3-1/TRBV3-2
len: 16
abundance: .
j_gene: TRBJ2-1
CDR3nt: TGTGCCAGCAGCCAAGTACTAGGACAGGGATACAATGAGCAGTTCTTC
CDR3aa: CASSQVLGQGYNEQFF

d_gene: .
v_gene: TRBV27
len: 14
abundance: .
j_gene: TRBJ2-3
CDR3nt: TGTGCCAGCAGTTGGTTTCCTAGCACAGATACGCAGTATTTT
CDR3aa: CASSWFPSTDTQYF

d_gene: .
v_gene: TRBV6-4
len: 16
abundance: .
j_gene: TRBJ1-1
CDR3nt: TGTGCCAGCAGTGATGCCGGGGCCACAGGAGCGACTGAAGCTTTCTTT
CDR3aa: CASSDAGATGATEAFF

d_gene: TRBD2
v_gene: TRBV11-2
len: 14
abundance: .
j_gene: TRBJ2-7
CDR3nt: TGTGCCAGCCGGAGTCTGCGGGAGGGCCACGAGCAGTACTTC
CDR3aa: CASRSLREGHEQYF

d_gene: TRBD1
v_gene: TRBV6-6
len: 14
abundance: .
j_gene: TRBJ1-3
CDR3nt: TGTGCCAGCAGCTTGACAGGGTTTGGAAACACCATATATTTT
CDR3aa: CASSLTGFGNTIYF

d_gene: .
v_gene: TRBV28
len: 13
abundance: few
j_gene: TRBJ1-2
CDR3nt: TGTGCCAGCCGTACTGCAGGTACCTATGGCTACACCTTC
CDR3aa: CASRTAGTYGYTF

d_gene: .
v_gene: TRBV15
len: 15
abundance: .
j_gene: TRBJ1-5
CDR3nt: TGTGCCACCAGCAGAGATGGACAGCACAATCAGCCCCAGCATTTT
CDR3aa: CATSRDGQHNQPQHF